This TCR beta chain comes out of a study of blood T cell repertoires in COVID-19. Study overall: Sample material is recorded as cDNA or gDNA derived from T cells, B-cell-depleted T cells, or PBMCs.

How the authors handled the data: Estimation of nucleated cell counts relied on the amplification of reference gene primers. Here immunoSEQ multiplex PCR was the method, and the copy in TCRdb shows in-frame clones only, minus some. The DNA was the basis for D and trimming; V, J and clone size are from that table. Here the sample spans under 250,000 clones, roughly 80% being singletons. Material for sequencing was peripheral blood. The origin of this receptor is a woman of 80 years or more with acute or convalescent COVID-19.

The CDR3 sequence is CASSTLRRGEVSPQHF. CDR3 sequence (DNA): TGTGCCAGTAGTACTCTTAGGCGAGGGGAGGTTTCGCCCCAGCATTTT. The V and J genes are TRBV19 and TRBJ1-5; tentative D call: TRBD1 (5 bases). The CDR3 totals 16 residues. Germline V gene data show CDR1 as LNHDA and CDR2 as SQIVND (reference sequence). Trimming left V 4 bases short and J 9 bases short, with 22 bases between.